This T cell receptor (beta chain) derives from a study of T cells in Graves' hyperthyroidism and ophthalmopathy (dated by TCRdb to the late 2010s). In the study overall: Peripheral blood was collected at initial diagnosis, before any treatment. An independent validation cohort of 18 to 20 hyperthyroidism patients and more than 15 patients who later progressed to ophthalmopathy tested prospective prediction of ophthalmopathy. Following sampling, methimazole starting at 30 mg daily was given to hyperthyroidism patients, and high-dose intravenous methylprednisolone was given to ophthalmopathy patients. In addition, the study compared T-cell repertoires in thyroid tissue and in blood from five or six Graves' hyperthyroidism patients. The 100 or so discovery patients were randomly split 7:3 into training and test sets. TCR V-J signatures able to tell the groups apart were searched for in a discovery cohort of 90 to 100 patients, of whom over 40 had Graves' ophthalmopathy and around 56 had stable Graves' hyperthyroidism. The paper reports TCR Vbeta CDR3 sequencing of roughly 140 peripheral blood samples: around 45 ophthalmopathy, roughly 74 hyperthyroidism and approximately 17 progressor patients. General conclusions and limits of the study: A model built on a 13 V-J signature distinguished ophthalmopathy from stable hyperthyroidism, reaching roughly 88% sensitivity and approximately 81% specificity in cross-validation and 80%/75% in testing. No statistical method was used to set the sample size in advance, and investigators knew the group allocation. In validation, the model predicted progression to ophthalmopathy with 55% to 71% sensitivity and approximately 78% specificity, a median of around 6.6 months before onset. Most expanded thyroid clonotypes (frequency above 0.001) were also found in blood, which suggests that blood repertoires may mirror thyroid immune responses.

TCR beta CDR3 regions were amplified from RNA transcripts. The TCR CDR3 was subjected to a first round of RT-PCR using the HTBI primer set and the Qiagen OneStep RT-PCR kit. Libraries were constructed in a second round of multiplex PCR, after which size selection and purification were carried out. Paired-end sequencing of the libraries was performed with 100 bp reads on an Illumina HiSeq2000. On the study's bioinformatics: SOAPnuke was used to process the raw data, with reads discarded if the reads contained adapters or uncalled bases, had a mean Phred below 15, or lacked an exact constant-primer or identifier match. COPE v1.2.5 was used to merge the high-quality paired reads, and each unique nucleotide sequence was defined as a clonotype. Clonotypes were aligned to IMGT TRBV, TRBD and TRBJ reference segments using MiTCR v1.1. The analysis included only V-J combinations with a frequency above 0.0001, which together covered about 99% of the repertoires. A TCS score was defined as the ratio of F50 (clonal expansion) to E x V (chaos), with BLOSUM62-based TCRdist applied between CDR3 peptides within each V-J. Welch's t-statistics and random forest reduced roughly 500 V-J features to 10 to 15, which were used in a naive Bayes classifier (R e1071). TCRdb handled the public reads itself, with Q25 trimming in fastp and clone calling in MiXCR, and kept productive beta chains. For every CDR3 protein sequence, its rows merge into one entry that carries the most common genes and DNA. These V and J calls are TCRdb output, not the study's own analysis. This sample holds 400,000 to 500,000 distinct CDR3 sequences; roughly 15% were observed only once. The top ten clones comprise 13% of the sample.

Moderately to severely active disease, a Clinical Activity Score of at least 3, a NOSPECS grade of at least 4, and a duration under 3 months were present in ophthalmopathy patients. The study excluded patients with uncontrolled infections, other autoimmune diseases, pregnancy or lactation. Diagnoses relied on clinical symptoms, serum thyroxine and TRAb, thyroid ultrasound and orbital computed tomography. Ficoll-Paque density gradient centrifugation was used to isolate PBMCs from around 10 ml of fresh peripheral blood. Total RNA was extracted with Trizol reagent, and quality was checked on an Agilent 2100 Bioanalyzer. This clonotype has ten or more counts. Its antigen is currently not known. The sample holds no much larger clone one base away, and base qualities are not on file. V is shortened by 2 bases, J by 5 bases, and the region joining them spans 17 bases. Counted from cysteine to phenylalanine, this CDR3 has 15 amino acids. Only the CDR3 DNA is retained, 45 bases long and in frame from the first base. The germline V gene supplies CDR1 SGDLS and CDR2 YYNGEE.

The TCR originated in a man aged 18 to 35 with Graves' ophthalmopathy. The specimen was blood. The rearrangement combines TRBV9 with TRBJ2-7, with the D gene not confidently named. The CDR3 region has the sequence CASSVAPTWGNEQYF. The DNA sequence reads TGTGCCAGCAGCGTGGCACCCACTTGGGGAAACGAGCAGTACTTC.